The 10 T cell receptor beta chains below all came from one sample that was sequenced in a study of blood T cells in healthy people across ages. PCR was performed a second time for 7 to 11 cycles using a sample-barcoded 5' primer and a J-beta primer mix. TCRdb independently ran MiXCR on the 5' RACE reads; one entry per CDR3 protein. The sample contains about 930,000 distinct CDR3 sequences, 29% of which appear only once. The same data also contributed to another study, on T cells of mothers and their children.

The sample comprised blood. The receptors shown here come from a woman aged 40-49 years in good health.

The rearrangement uses TRBV4-1 and TRBJ1-2; TRBD1 agrees at 7 bases. CDR1 is MGHRA, CDR2 YSYEKL, per germline. J was trimmed by 2 bases and V by 1 base; bases with no gene match: 1. This CDR3 has 14 amino acids. For the CDR3, the DNA is TGCGCCAGCAGCCAAGCGGACAGGAACTATGGCTACACCTTC. Its protein product is CASSQADRNYGYTF.

In this sample, this clonotype turned up a few times. The V and J genes are TRBV4-1 and TRBJ2-7; TRBD2 matches at 11 bases. Germline CDR1 and CDR2: MGHRA and YSYEKL. This CDR3 region has 17 residues. J lost 2 bases, V lost 0 bases, and 6 bases had no gene match. In DNA, the CDR3 is TGCGCCAGCAGCCAAGAACCGGGACTAGCGGCCGCCTACGAGCAGTACTTC. Its translation: CASSQEPGLAAAYEQYF.

This clonotype was counted only a few times. The chain couples TRBV6-1 to TRBJ2-1; D is unclear. The CDR3 extends over 14 amino acids. Trimming left V 5 bases short and J 6 bases short, with 14 bases between. CDR1 MNHNS and CDR2 SASEGT come from the germline V gene. The CDR3 protein is CASSPKQRTNEQFF. DNA of the CDR3: TGTGCCAGCAGTCCAAAACAGCGAACCAATGAGCAGTTCTTC.

This clonotype was seen a handful of times. Since a much larger clone is just one base distant, this may be a read error. The CDR3 DNA follows: TGTGCCTGCAGCGCCGGTGAGGCCTACGGCTACACCTTC. Translation gives CACSAGEAYGYTF. This chain uses TRBV9 with TRBJ1-2; no definite D call. The CDR3 runs 13 residues. CDR1 SGDLS and CDR2 YYNGEE come from the germline V gene. Combining the CDR3 with reference TRBV9 and TRBJ1-2 gives the whole variable domain DSGVTQTPKHLITATGQRVTLRCSPRSGDLSVYWYQQSLDQGLQFLIQYYNGEERAKGNILERFSAQQFPDLHSELNLSSLELGDSALYFCACSAGEAYGYTFGSGTRLTVV.

This clonotype was seen at least ten times. The J gene is TRBJ1-1, the V gene TRBV7-9; D is unresolved. From germline, CDR1 is SEHNR and CDR2 FQNEAQ (reference sequence). The CDR3 is made up of 14 amino acids. The V end lost 0 bases, the J end lost 4 bases, and 9 bases lay between the germline ends. The chain's CDR3 is CASSLALQATEAFF. The CDR3 region has the DNA TGTGCCAGCAGCTTAGCGCTCCAGGCCACTGAAGCTTTCTTT.

This clonotype turned up a few times. This chain joins TRBV3-1 and TRBJ2-3; no clear D. Germline lookup yields CDR1 LGHDT and CDR2 YNNKEL (reference sequence). The CDR3 has 15 residues. Trimming shortened V by 2 bases and J by 4 bases, and 13 bases separated the two germline ends. The CDR3 region is CASSQMAQGADTQYF. CDR3 nucleotides: TGTGCCAGCAGCCAAATGGCTCAAGGAGCAGATACGCAGTATTTT.

V usage is TRBV2 and J usage is TRBJ2-3, with TRBD2 identical over 9 bases. CDR1 SNHLY and CDR2 FYNNEI come from the germline V gene. The CDR3 runs to 13 residues. The V gene end was trimmed by 10 bases and the J gene end by 5 bases; junction bases not matched to a gene: 7. This chain's CDR3 is CATASGAEDTQYF. CDR3 DNA sequence: TGTGCCACAGCTAGCGGGGCGGAAGATACGCAGTATTTT.

This clonotype was seen a handful of times. V is TRBV20-1 and J is TRBJ1-2; D gene unclear. Trimming removed 3 bases at V and 1 base at J, with 6 bases between. Germline-derived CDR1 and CDR2 are DFQATT and SNEGSKA (reference sequence). This CDR3 has 12 amino acids. The CDR3 DNA follows: TGCAGTGCTAGGGCCAGTAACTATGGCTACACCTTC. Residues: CSARASNYGYTF.

The V gene is TRBV7-8, the J gene TRBJ2-1; TRBD1 or TRBD2 may be the D gene (6 bases each). V was trimmed by 4 bases and J by 7 bases, leaving 20 bases between them. Germline assignment: CDR1 SGHVS and CDR2 FQNEAQ. The CDR3 has 16 residues. CDR3 nucleotides: TGTGCCAGCAGCTCGATACCCGGGGGCCGGGATAATGAGCAGTTCTTC. Translating it yields CASSSIPGGRDNEQFF.

The rearrangement joins TRBV20-1 to TRBJ2-1, with D possibly TRBD2 on 6 matching bases. Trimming removed 3 bases from V and 2 bases from J, with 14 bases in between. Germline CDR1 and CDR2: DFQATT and SNEGSKA (reference sequence). The CDR3 has 15 residues. The CDR3 reads CSARDGGAAYNEQFF. The CDR3 nucleotides are TGCAGTGCTAGGGACGGGGGTGCGGCCTACAATGAGCAGTTCTTC.